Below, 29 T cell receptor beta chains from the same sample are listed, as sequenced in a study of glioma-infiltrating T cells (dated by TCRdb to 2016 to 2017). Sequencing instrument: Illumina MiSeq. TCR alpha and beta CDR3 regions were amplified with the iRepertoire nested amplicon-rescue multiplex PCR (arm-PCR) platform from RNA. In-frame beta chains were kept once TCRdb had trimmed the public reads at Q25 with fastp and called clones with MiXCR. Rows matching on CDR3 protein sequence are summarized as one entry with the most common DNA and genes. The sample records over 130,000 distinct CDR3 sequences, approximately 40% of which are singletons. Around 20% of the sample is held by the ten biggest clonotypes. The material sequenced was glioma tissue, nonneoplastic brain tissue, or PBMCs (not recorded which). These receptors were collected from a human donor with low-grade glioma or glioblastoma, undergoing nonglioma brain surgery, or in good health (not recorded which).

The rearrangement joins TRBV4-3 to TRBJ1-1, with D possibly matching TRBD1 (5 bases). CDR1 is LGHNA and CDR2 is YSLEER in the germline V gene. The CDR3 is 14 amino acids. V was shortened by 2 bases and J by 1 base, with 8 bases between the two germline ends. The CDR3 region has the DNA TGCGCCAGCAGCCAACGGGACCGGAACACTGAAGCTTTCTTT. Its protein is CASSQRDRNTEAFF.

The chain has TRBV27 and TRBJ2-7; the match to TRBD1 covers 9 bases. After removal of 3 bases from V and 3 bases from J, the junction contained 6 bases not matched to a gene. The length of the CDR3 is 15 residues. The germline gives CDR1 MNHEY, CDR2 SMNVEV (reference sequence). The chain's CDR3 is CASSFRDRGGYEQYF. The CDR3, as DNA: TGTGCCAGCAGTTTTCGAGACAGGGGGGGCTACGAGCAGTACTTC.

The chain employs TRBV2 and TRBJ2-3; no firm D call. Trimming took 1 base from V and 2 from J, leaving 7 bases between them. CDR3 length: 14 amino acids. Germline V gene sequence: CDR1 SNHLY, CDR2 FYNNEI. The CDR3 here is CASSEEAYTDTQYF. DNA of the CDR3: TGTGCCAGCAGTGAAGAGGCATACACAGATACGCAGTATTTT.

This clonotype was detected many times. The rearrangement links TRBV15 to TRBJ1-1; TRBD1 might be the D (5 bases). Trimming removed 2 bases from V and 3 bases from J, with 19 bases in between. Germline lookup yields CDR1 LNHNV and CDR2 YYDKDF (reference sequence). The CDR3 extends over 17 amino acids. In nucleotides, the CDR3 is TGTGCCACCAGCAGACAACTGGCCCCCTTAGGGGACACTGAAGCTTTCTTT. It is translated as CATSRQLAPLGDTEAFF. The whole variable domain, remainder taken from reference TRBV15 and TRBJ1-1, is DAMVIQNPRYQVTQFGKPVTLSCSQTLNHNVMYWYQQKSSQAPKLLFHYYDKDFNNEADTPDNFQSRRPNTSFCFLDIRSPGLGDTAMYLCATSRQLAPLGDTEAFFGQGTRLTVV.

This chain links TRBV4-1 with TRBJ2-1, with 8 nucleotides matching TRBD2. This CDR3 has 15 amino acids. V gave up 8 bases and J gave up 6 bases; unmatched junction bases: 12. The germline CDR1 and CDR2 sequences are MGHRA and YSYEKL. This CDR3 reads CASGRLARALNEQFF. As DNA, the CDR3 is TGCGCCAGCGGGCGACTAGCGAGGGCACTCAATGAGCAGTTCTTC.

The CDR3 DNA is TGCAGTGCTACCAGGGCAGTTGGTGAAGCTTTCTTT. It yields the protein CSATRAVGEAFF. The chain is built from TRBV20-1 and TRBJ1-1, with a weak D call TRBD1 (5 bases). Germline CDR1 DFQATT, CDR2 SNEGSKA (reference sequence). This CDR3 comprises 12 residues. V lost 4 bases, J lost 7 bases, and 13 bases lay in between.

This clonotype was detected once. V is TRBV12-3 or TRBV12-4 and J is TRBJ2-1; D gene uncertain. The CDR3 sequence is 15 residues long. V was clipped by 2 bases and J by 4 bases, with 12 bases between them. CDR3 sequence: CASSLTPDAYNEQFF. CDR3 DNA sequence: TGTGCCAGCAGTTTAACCCCGGATGCATACAATGAGCAGTTCTTC.

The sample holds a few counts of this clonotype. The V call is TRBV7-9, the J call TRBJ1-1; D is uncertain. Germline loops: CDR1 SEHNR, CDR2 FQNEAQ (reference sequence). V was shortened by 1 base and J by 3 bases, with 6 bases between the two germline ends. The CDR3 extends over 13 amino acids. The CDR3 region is CASSLEAYTEAFF. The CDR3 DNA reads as TGTGCCAGCAGCTTAGAGGCGTACACTGAAGCTTTCTTT.

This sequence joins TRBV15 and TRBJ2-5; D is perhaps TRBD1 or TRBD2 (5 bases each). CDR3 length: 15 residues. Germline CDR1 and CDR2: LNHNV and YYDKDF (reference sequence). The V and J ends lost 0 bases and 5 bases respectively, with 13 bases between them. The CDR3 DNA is TGTGCCACCAGCAGAGACCGGGGCCCTACGGAGACCCAGTACTTC. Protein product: CATSRDRGPTETQYF.

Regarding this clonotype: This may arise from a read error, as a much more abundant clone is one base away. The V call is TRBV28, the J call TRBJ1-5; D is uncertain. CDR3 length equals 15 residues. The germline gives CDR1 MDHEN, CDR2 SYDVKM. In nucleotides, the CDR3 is TGTACCAGCAGTTCTTACGCCGACAGCAATCAGCCCCAGCATTTT. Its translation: CTSSSYADSNQPQHF.

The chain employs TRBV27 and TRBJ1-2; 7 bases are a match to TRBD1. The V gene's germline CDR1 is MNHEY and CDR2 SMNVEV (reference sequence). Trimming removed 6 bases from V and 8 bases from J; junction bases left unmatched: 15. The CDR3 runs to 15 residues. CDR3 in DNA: TGTGCCAGCAGAAAATTTGCAGGGGGACACGAAGGCTACACCTTC. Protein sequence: CASRKFAGGHEGYTF.

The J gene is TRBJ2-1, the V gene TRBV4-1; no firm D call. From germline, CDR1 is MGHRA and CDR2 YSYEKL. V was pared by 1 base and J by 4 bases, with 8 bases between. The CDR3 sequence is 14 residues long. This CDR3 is CASSQGVRYNEQFF. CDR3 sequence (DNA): TGCGCCAGCAGCCAAGGCGTCAGATACAATGAGCAGTTCTTC.

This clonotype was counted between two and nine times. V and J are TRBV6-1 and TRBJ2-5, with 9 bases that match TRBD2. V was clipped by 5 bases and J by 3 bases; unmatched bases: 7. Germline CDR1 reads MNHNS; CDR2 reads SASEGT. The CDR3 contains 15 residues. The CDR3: CASSPVAGAKETQYF. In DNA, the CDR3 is TGTGCCAGCAGTCCAGTAGCGGGGGCCAAAGAGACCCAGTACTTC.

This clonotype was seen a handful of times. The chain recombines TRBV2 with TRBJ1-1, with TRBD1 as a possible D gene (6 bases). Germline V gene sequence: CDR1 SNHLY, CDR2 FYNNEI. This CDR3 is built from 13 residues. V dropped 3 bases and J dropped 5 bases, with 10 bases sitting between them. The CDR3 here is CASSDPGVTEAFF. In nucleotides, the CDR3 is TGTGCCAGCAGTGACCCAGGGGTTACTGAAGCTTTCTTT.

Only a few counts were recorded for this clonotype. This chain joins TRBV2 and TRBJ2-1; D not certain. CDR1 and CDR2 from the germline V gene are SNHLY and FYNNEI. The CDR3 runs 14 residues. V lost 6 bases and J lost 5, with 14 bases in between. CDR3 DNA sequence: TGTGCCAGCAGGCCCGCGGAGCGCCACAATGAGCAGTTCTTC. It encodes CASRPAERHNEQFF.

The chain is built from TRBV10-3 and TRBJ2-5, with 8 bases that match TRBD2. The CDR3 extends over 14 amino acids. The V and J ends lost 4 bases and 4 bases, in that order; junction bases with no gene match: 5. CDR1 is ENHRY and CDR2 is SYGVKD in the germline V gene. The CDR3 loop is CAISVRGGRETQYF. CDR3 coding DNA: TGTGCCATCAGTGTCCGGGGGGGAAGAGAGACCCAGTACTTC.

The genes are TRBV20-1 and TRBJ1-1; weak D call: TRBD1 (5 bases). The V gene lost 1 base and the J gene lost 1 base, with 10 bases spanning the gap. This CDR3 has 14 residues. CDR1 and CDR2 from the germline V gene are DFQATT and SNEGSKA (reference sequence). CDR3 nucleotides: TGCAGTGCTAGAGGATCAGGGACGAACACTGAAGCTTTCTTT. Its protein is CSARGSGTNTEAFF.

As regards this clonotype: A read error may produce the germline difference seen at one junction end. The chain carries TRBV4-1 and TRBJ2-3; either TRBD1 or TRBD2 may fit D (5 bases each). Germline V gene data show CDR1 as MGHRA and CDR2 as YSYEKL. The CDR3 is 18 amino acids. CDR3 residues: CASSEEGTYLRGADTQYF. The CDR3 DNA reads TGCGCCAGCAGCGAAGAGGGGACCTACCTCCGAGGTGCAGATACGCAGTATTTT.

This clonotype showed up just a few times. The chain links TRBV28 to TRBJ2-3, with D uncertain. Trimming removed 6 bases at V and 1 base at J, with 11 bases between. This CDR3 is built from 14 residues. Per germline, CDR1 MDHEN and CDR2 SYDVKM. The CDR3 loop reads CASSSDIGTDTQYF. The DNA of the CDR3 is TGTGCCAGCAGCTCAGATATCGGCACAGATACGCAGTATTTT.

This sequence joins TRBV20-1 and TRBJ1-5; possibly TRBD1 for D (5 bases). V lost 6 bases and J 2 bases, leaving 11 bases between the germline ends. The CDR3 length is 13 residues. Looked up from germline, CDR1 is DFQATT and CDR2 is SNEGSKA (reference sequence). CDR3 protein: CSADQGGNQPQHF. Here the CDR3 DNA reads TGCAGTGCCGATCAGGGCGGCAATCAGCCCCAGCATTTT.

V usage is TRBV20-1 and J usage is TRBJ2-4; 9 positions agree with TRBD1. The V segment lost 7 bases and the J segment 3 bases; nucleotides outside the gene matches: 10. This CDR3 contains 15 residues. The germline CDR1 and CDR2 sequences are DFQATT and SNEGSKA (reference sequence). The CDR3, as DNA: TGCAGTGTCGCACCGGGACAGGGAAACAAAAACATTCAGTACTTC. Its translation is CSVAPGQGNKNIQYF.

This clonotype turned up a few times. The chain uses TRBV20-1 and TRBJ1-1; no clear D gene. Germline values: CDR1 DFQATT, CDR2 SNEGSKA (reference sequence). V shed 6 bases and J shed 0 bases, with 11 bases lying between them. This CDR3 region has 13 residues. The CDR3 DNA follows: TGCAGTGCCGAAGGGAGGGTGAACACTGAAGCTTTCTTT. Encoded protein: CSAEGRVNTEAFF.

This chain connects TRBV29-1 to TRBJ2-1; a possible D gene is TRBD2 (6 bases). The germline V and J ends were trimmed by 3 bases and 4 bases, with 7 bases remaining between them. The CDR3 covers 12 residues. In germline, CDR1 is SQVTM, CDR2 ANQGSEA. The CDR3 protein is CSVDRGYNEQFF. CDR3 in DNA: TGCAGCGTTGACCGGGGGTACAATGAGCAGTTCTTC.

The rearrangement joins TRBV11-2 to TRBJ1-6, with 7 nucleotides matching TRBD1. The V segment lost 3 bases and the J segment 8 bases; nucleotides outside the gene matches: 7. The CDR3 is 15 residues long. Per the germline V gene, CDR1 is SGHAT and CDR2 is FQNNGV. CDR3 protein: CASSFGQALHSPLHF. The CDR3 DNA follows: TGTGCCAGCAGCTTCGGACAGGCGTTGCATTCACCCCTCCACTTT.

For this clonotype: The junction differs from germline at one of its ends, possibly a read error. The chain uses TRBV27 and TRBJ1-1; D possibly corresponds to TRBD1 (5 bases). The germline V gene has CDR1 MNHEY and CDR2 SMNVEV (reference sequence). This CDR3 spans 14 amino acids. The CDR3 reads CASSLSTSGREALF. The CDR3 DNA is TGTGCCAGCAGTTTATCAACATCGGGACGGGAAGCTTTATTT.

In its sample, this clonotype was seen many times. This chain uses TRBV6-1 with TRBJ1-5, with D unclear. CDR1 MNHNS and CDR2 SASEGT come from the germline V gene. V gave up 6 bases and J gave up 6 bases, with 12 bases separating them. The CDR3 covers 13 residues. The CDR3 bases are TGTGCCAGCAGCCAACGACGGGGTCAGCCCCAGCATTTT. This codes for CASSQRRGQPQHF.

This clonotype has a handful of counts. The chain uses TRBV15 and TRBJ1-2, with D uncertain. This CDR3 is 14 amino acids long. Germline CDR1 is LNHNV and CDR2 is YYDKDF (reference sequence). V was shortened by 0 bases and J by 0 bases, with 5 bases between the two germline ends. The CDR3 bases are TGTGCCACCAGCAGAGAAAGGGCTAACTATGGCTACACCTTC. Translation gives CATSRERANYGYTF.

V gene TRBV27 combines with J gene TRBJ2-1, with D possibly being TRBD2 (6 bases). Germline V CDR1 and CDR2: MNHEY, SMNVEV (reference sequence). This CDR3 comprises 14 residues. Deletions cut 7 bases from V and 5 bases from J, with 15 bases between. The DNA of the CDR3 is TGTGCCAGCATGGGGCTAGCGATAAACAATGAGCAGTTCTTC. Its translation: CASMGLAINNEQFF.

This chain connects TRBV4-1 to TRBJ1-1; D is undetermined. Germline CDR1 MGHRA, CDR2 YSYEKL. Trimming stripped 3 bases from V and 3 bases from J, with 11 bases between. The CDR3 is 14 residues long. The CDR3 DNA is TGCGCCAGCAGCCAGGGCTGGAAGGACACTGAAGCTTTCTTT. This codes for CASSQGWKDTEAFF.